The entry below gives a single T cell receptor beta chain sequence along with its context. The survey-level immunoSEQ assay was used. Original processing notes: A productive frequency of 2.59 x 10-5 was the lowest detectable. The protocol was immunoSEQ multiplex PCR, while the TCRdb copy is restricted to in-frame clones and leaves out a portion. V and J calls and clone size are copied from that table; D and trimming were computed from the DNA. Among 30,000 to 35,000 clones listed, approximately 90% were seen once. The data were taken from a study of STAT5B mutations in CD4+ large granular lymphocyte leukemia. The sequence was collected from a human donor in good health. The sample comprised CD4+ T cells from blood buffy coats.

The CDR3 sequence is CATSRAILETQYF. Here the CDR3 DNA reads TGTGCCACCAGCAGAGCGATCCTAGAGACCCAGTACTTC. The chain recombines TRBV15 with TRBJ2-5; no clear D. Trimming shortened V by 1 base and J by 4 bases, and 7 bases separated the two germline ends. There are 13 residues in the CDR3. CDR1 and CDR2 (germline): LNHNV, YYDKDF (reference sequence). Together with reference TRBV15 and TRBJ2-5, the CDR3 gives the full variable domain: DAMVIQNPRYQVTQFGKPVTLSCSQTLNHNVMYWYQQKSSQAPKLLFHYYDKDFNNEADTPDNFQSRRPNTSFCFLDIRSPGLGDTAMYLCATSRAILETQYFGPGTRLLVL.